This T cell receptor beta chain stems from a study of T cell repertoires in cytomegalovirus infection (dated by TCRdb to between 2018 and 2021). Regarding the complete study: Donor HLA type was relevant to the analysis, because carriage of CMV infection together with the matching HLA type was indicated by public TCR beta signatures.

This clonotype was recorded only once. This clone's antigen is unknown. No base-level quality is on record; no much larger clone is a single base apart. Evidence from one read is weak. What the authors observed across the whole study: Cumulative frequency of public TCR beta family members discriminated carriers of CMV infection plus the relevant HLA type in this cohort and an independent approximately 370-donor cohort. The ex vivo response was dominated by HLA-C-restricted CMV-specific TCR beta clonotypes, and the single most frequent clonotype in two of eight donors was supplied by these HLA-C-restricted clonotypes.

TCRdb shows the sequencer as Illumina HiSeq 1500. TCRdb applied fastp at Q25 and MiXCR to the public reads, then kept only in-frame beta chains. Under each unique CDR3 protein, matching rows form one entry showing the most common genes and DNA. The sample includes 200,000 to 250,000 distinct CDR3 sequences, with approximately 22% observed a single time. The ten largest make up roughly 18% of the sample. The sequencing input was CD8+ T cells from PBMCs. The clonotype originates from a human donor in good health (CMV status not recorded). Some clones in this sample may be carry-over from other donors' samples.

The nucleotides are TGTGCCAGCAGCCCACTGCGGGTCACAGATACGCAGTATTTT. The encoded protein is CASSPLRVTDTQYF. This chain is built from TRBV7-9 and TRBJ2-3, with TRBD2 tentatively as D gene (5 bases match). The CDR3 contains 14 residues, cysteine and phenylalanine counted. This entry keeps only the CDR3 DNA: 42 bases, framed from base 1. V drops 5 bases and J drops 2 bases, leaving 11 bases in between. The germline V gene (reference sequence) gives CDR1 as SEHNR and CDR2 as FQNEAQ.